This TCR beta chain was captured in a study of blood T cell repertoires in COVID-19. Individuals drawn from 24 US areas were about 18 to 100 years old. Germline CDR1 MNHEY, CDR2 SVGAGI. This CDR3 comprises 15 residues. Unmatched junction bases numbered 4, after V lost 0 bases and J lost 2 bases. Study processing details: Reference gene primer amplification gave estimated nucleated cell counts. Method: immunoSEQ multiplex PCR; TCRdb's copy keeps in-frame clones and lacks some. V, J and clone size are those of that table, while D and trimming were read from the DNA. The data show about 180,000 clones, around 88% seen once.

The sequencing input was PBMCs or T cells enriched from blood (not recorded which). The clonotype was recovered from a woman aged 25 to 39 who had recovered from COVID-19. This chain uses TRBV6-5 with TRBJ2-7; TRBD1 matches 7 bases. The CDR3 protein is CASSYSGQTTYEQYF. CDR3 DNA sequence: TGTGCCAGCAGTTACTCGGGACAGACAACCTACGAGCAGTACTTC.